This T cell receptor beta chain was profiled in a study of T cells in Graves' hyperthyroidism and ophthalmopathy (dated by TCRdb to the late 2010s). Notes on the research overall: Peripheral blood samples were taken at the time of initial diagnosis, prior to any treatment. To identify TCR V-J signatures that set the groups apart, the researchers used a discovery cohort of 100 patients, made up of about 44 with Graves' ophthalmopathy and 57 with stable Graves' hyperthyroidism. Whether ophthalmopathy could be predicted prospectively was tested in an independent validation cohort made up of 18 to 20 hyperthyroidism patients plus 17 patients who later progressed to ophthalmopathy. The roughly 100 discovery patients were randomly split 7:3 into training and test sets. The study also compared thyroid tissue and blood T-cell repertoires from 6 or 7 Graves' hyperthyroidism patients. Once sampling was done, hyperthyroidism patients were given methimazole at a starting dose of 30 mg daily, whereas ophthalmopathy patients were given high-dose intravenous methylprednisolone. The paper describes TCR Vbeta CDR3 sequencing of some 130 peripheral blood samples, made up of about 41 ophthalmopathy patients, some 80 hyperthyroidism patients and approximately 17 progressor patients. Findings and caveats that apply to the study as a whole: Most expanded thyroid clonotypes (frequency above 0.001) were also detected in blood, a finding suggesting that blood repertoires may reflect thyroid immune responses. During validation, the model predicted progression to ophthalmopathy a median of roughly six months ahead of onset, with around 65% sensitivity and more than 72% specificity. No statistical method was used to fix the sample size in advance, and group allocation was not hidden from the investigators. In cross-validation, a model built on a 13 V-J signature told ophthalmopathy apart from stable hyperthyroidism with over 85% sensitivity and about 81% specificity, and in testing the same model reached 80%/75%.

Comment on this clonotype: Its target antigen remains unknown. It has no much larger one-base neighbor in the sample; base qualities were not kept.

TCR beta CDR3 regions were amplified from RNA transcripts. The first round of RT-PCR for the TCR CDR3 was performed with the HTBI primer set and the Qiagen OneStep RT-PCR kit. The libraries were constructed in a second round of multiplex PCR and then size-selected and purified. Paired-end sequencing of the libraries was performed with 100 bp reads on an Illumina HiSeq2000. As for how the authors treated the data: SOAPnuke was used to process the raw data, removing reads that contained adapters or uncalled bases, had a mean Phred below 15, or lacked an exact match to the constant primer or identifier. COPE v1.2.5 was used to merge the high-quality paired reads, and each unique nucleotide sequence was defined as a clonotype. Clonotypes were aligned to IMGT TRBV, TRBD and TRBJ reference segments using MiTCR v1.1. Analysis was restricted to V-J combinations with a frequency above 0.0001, which covered 98% to 99.2% of repertoires. A TCS score was defined as the ratio of F50 (clonal expansion) to E x V (chaos), with BLOSUM62-based TCRdist applied between CDR3 peptides within each V-J. Welch's t-statistics and random forest reduced some 510 V-J features to about 13, which were used in a naive Bayes classifier (R e1071). TCRdb trimmed public reads at Q25 via fastp, called clones via MiXCR and kept in-frame beta chains. Each entry merges the rows of one CDR3 protein and shows their most common DNA and genes. Clone size and V and J calls follow TCRdb, not the original study. Counted in this sample were approximately 300,000 distinct CDR3 sequences; around 16% of them appeared once. Approximately 33% of the sample is in the top ten clones.

Graves' hyperthyroidism was defined as stable when no progression to ophthalmopathy occurred over 18 months of follow-up. The hyperthyroidism patients were between 18 and 65 years old and newly diagnosed, with a disease duration of less than 2 months. Exclusion was applied to patients with uncontrolled infections, other autoimmune diseases, pregnancy or lactation. Diagnoses were established on the basis of clinical symptoms, serum thyroxine and TRAb, thyroid ultrasound, and orbital computed tomography. Ficoll-Paque density gradient centrifugation was used to isolate PBMCs from around 10 ml of fresh peripheral blood. Trizol reagent was used to extract total RNA, and RNA quality was then checked on an Agilent 2100 Bioanalyzer. Trimming takes 5 bases from V and 3 bases from J, and the germline ends sit 14 bases apart. The germline V gene (reference sequence) sets CDR1 to LNHDA and CDR2 to SQIVND. The CDR3 covers 15 residues, taking in both the cysteine and the phenylalanine. Only the CDR3 part of the read is kept: 45 bases, read in frame from the first base.

This receptor chain uses TRBV19 and TRBJ1-5; TRBD1 is a weak D gene call, 6 bases matching. Sequenced input: blood. The sequence was obtained from a man between 25 and 39 years old with Graves' hyperthyroidism. The nucleotides read TGTGCCAGTAGTGGTGCGTCAGGGGTCAATCAGCCCCAGCATTTT. Translated, this is CASSGASGVNQPQHF.